This T cell receptor (beta chain) emerged from a study of radiotherapy plus CTLA-4 blockade in lung cancer. Study in general: In roughly 19% of patients, objective responses were seen; roughly 30% had disease control. Study conclusions and caveats: Early blood T cell clone dynamics, with interferon-beta, were reported to best predict response. Expansion in blood of tumor-derived TCR clones was seen after radiotherapy plus ipilimumab.

CTLA-4 blockade with ipilimumab, together with focal radiation, was given to patients with chemo-refractory metastatic non-small-cell lung cancer. Germline CDR1 and CDR2: SGDLS and YYNGEE. The CDR3 extends over 14 amino acids. V gave up 0 bases and J gave up 7 bases, with 8 bases separating them. The repertoire was sequenced with immunoSEQ multiplex PCR; TCRdb's copy has only in-frame clones and lacks some. The sample lists about 100,000 clones; around 82% were seen once. Remarks on this clone: No antigen is known for it.

This sequence joins TRBV9 and TRBJ1-6; D not certain. The specimen was peripheral blood, collected from a patient treated with radiotherapy plus ipilimumab. This receptor was taken from a human donor with non-small cell lung cancer who had stable disease on radiotherapy plus ipilimumab. This CDR3 reads CASSVGALNSPLHF. CDR3 coding DNA: TGTGCCAGCAGCGTAGGTGCTCTGAATTCACCCCTCCACTTT.